The next 31 T cell receptor beta chains were all read from a single sample in a study of shared clonotypes between healthy human individuals. Assay: immunoSEQ multiplex PCR; the TCRdb copy retains only in-frame clones and omits some. Of about 2 million clones detected, approximately 95% appear once; the ten largest clones hold 1% to 1.5%. CD45RO negativity and positive selection for CCR7 defined naive CD8 cells, a population that excluded terminally differentiated effector memory CD45RA+ cells. Sequenced material: naive CD8+ T cells sorted from blood. These receptor sequences come from a man between 18 and 35 years old in good health.

The CDR3 region has the DNA TGTGCCATCAGTGAGCGTCTCGGGGCACGTTACGAGCAGTACTTC. Its translation: CAISERLGARYEQYF. This chain links TRBV10-3 with TRBJ2-7, with D perhaps TRBD1 or TRBD2 (5 bases each). Trimming took off 2 bases at V and 4 bases at J, with 15 bases between the two ends. The germline V gene encodes CDR1 ENHRY and CDR2 SYGVKD. The CDR3 extends over 15 amino acids.

The rearrangement joins TRBV27 to TRBJ2-3; D gene unclear. Germline V gene lookup returns CDR1 MNHEY and CDR2 SMNVEV (reference sequence). The CDR3 runs to 14 residues. With 2 bases removed from V and 2 bases from J, the gap between germline ends came to 8 bases. Written as DNA, the CDR3 is TGTGCCAGCAGTTTAACGCAGGTCACAGATACGCAGTATTTT. Its protein product is CASSLTQVTDTQYF.

This clone is a singleton in its sample. This rearrangement joins TRBV6-1 to TRBJ1-1, with D hard to call. There are 17 residues in the CDR3. From germline, CDR1 is MNHNS and CDR2 SASEGT. Between the trimmed V and J ends, which lost 2 bases and 1 base, there was a span of 17 bases. The CDR3 nucleotides are TGTGCCAGCAGTGAACCCTTTGAGGAAAATCCGAACACTGAAGCTTTCTTT. Its protein product is CASSEPFEENPNTEAFF.

A word on this clone: The same CDR3 is also encoded by other DNA sequences in this sample. V usage is TRBV30 and J usage is TRBJ1-5; D is ambiguous. The germline V gene encodes CDR1 GTSNPN and CDR2 SVGIG (reference sequence). Trimming removed 5 bases at V and 0 bases at J, with 8 bases between. CDR3 size: 13 residues. This CDR3 reads CAWSPDSNQPQHF. The CDR3, as DNA: TGTGCCTGGTCTCCAGATAGCAATCAGCCCCAGCATTTT.

The chain recombines TRBV5-6 with TRBJ1-1; D is uncertain. Looked up from germline, CDR1 is SGHDT and CDR2 is YYEEEE. The length of the CDR3 is 15 residues. Trimming took off 0 bases at V and 5 bases at J, with 14 bases between the two ends. The CDR3 is CASSLAGHFGTEAFF. CDR3 bases: TGTGCCAGCAGCTTGGCCGGGCACTTTGGAACTGAAGCTTTCTTT.

This clone has a single count. This chain joins TRBV11-2 and TRBJ2-7; the D gene is possibly TRBD1 (5 bases). V was clipped by 5 bases and J by 3 bases, with 17 bases between them. The CDR3 covers 15 residues. Per the germline V gene, CDR1 is SGHAT and CDR2 is FQNNGV. In nucleotides, the CDR3 is TGTGCCAGCAGCCCAGCAGCAGGGATCCGCTACGAGCAGTACTTC. Protein: CASSPAAGIRYEQYF.

This clone has just one count. The chain links TRBV19 to TRBJ1-4; 7 nucleotides align to TRBD1. J was trimmed by 0 bases and V by 5 bases; bases with no gene match: 6. Germline lookup yields CDR1 LNHDA and CDR2 SQIVND (reference sequence). The CDR3 spans 16 residues. For the CDR3, the DNA is TGTGCCAGTAGTGCCGGGACAGATGCAACTAATGAAAAACTGTTTTTT. Translated: CASSAGTDATNEKLFF.

This clone was seen once. The chain links TRBV9 to TRBJ1-3, with D possibly matching TRBD1 (6 bases). V lost 2 bases, J lost 4 bases, and 13 bases lay in between. Germline V lookup: CDR1 SGDLS, CDR2 YYNGEE. This CDR3 is 15 amino acids long. CDR3 sequence reads: CASSVEPGDGNTIYF. The CDR3 DNA is TGTGCCAGCAGCGTCGAACCAGGGGACGGAAACACCATATATTTT. The whole variable domain, filled in from reference TRBV9 and TRBJ1-3, reads DSGVTQTPKHLITATGQRVTLRCSPRSGDLSVYWYQQSLDQGLQFLIQYYNGEERAKGNILERFSAQQFPDLHSELNLSSLELGDSALYFCASSVEPGDGNTIYFGEGSWLTVV.

The chain is built from TRBV13 and TRBJ2-7; weak D call: TRBD2 (5 bases). Germline CDR1 PRHDT, CDR2 FYEKMQ (reference sequence). This CDR3 has 13 amino acids. With 2 bases removed from V and 6 bases from J, the gap between germline ends came to 11 bases. The CDR3 DNA reads TGTGCCAGCAGCTTACTCGGGGTACCCGAGCAGTACTTC. Its protein is CASSLLGVPEQYF.

This chain uses TRBV27 with TRBJ2-3; 10 positions match TRBD2. CDR1 is MNHEY and CDR2 is SMNVEV in the germline V gene (reference sequence). The CDR3 has 14 residues. The V segment lost 6 bases and the J segment 10 bases; nucleotides outside the gene matches: 10. The CDR3 sequence is CASRPGTSVGPQYF. DNA of the CDR3: TGTGCCAGCAGGCCCGGGACTAGCGTTGGTCCGCAGTATTTT.

The J gene is TRBJ2-3, the V gene TRBV15, with 10 positions matching TRBD2. The CDR3 length is 14 residues. Losses at the gene ends were 8 bases for V and 4 bases for J; bases not matched to a gene: 6. Germline V gene sequence: CDR1 LNHNV, CDR2 YYDKDF (reference sequence). The CDR3 is CATSGLAGADTQYF. CDR3 sequence (DNA): TGTGCCACCTCAGGGCTAGCGGGAGCAGATACGCAGTATTTT.

About this clone: Other DNA sequences of this sample code for an identical CDR3. The genes are TRBV30 and TRBJ2-7; 7 nucleotides line up with TRBD2. Germline V gene lookup returns CDR1 GTSNPN and CDR2 SVGIG (reference sequence). J lost 6 bases, V lost 0 bases, and 8 bases had no gene match. The CDR3 runs 14 residues. The CDR3 nucleotides read TGTGCCTGGAGTGTACTGGCGGGAGAATCCGAGCAGTACTTC. The encoded protein is CAWSVLAGESEQYF.

As concerns this clone: This CDR3 is also generated by other DNA sequences in the sample. The chain employs TRBV6-1 and TRBJ2-7; 8 nucleotides align to TRBD1. The germline CDR1 and CDR2 sequences are MNHNS and SASEGT. This CDR3 region has 14 residues. The trim removed 5 bases at V and 2 bases at J, leaving 5 bases unmatched. The CDR3 loop is CASSPRTGTYEQYF. DNA for the CDR3: TGTGCCAGCAGTCCGAGGACAGGGACCTACGAGCAGTACTTC.

This clone was observed a single time. The V and J genes are TRBV4-3 and TRBJ2-7; D possibly matches TRBD1 or TRBD2 (5 bases each). Germline CDR1 is LGHNA and CDR2 is YSLEER. V was clipped by 0 bases and J by 2 bases, with 11 bases between them. CDR3 length: 15 residues. CDR3 nucleotide sequence: TGCGCCAGCAGCCAAGATTTGGGGGACCCCTACGAGCAGTACTTC. Translation gives CASSQDLGDPYEQYF.

The chain is built from TRBV10-2 and TRBJ2-2, with a weak D call TRBD1 (5 bases). V lost 6 bases, J lost 2 bases, and 10 bases lay in between. Germline lookup yields CDR1 WSHSY and CDR2 SAAADI. The CDR3 loop spans 14 amino acids. In DNA, the CDR3 is TGCGCCAGCAGCTTGGACACCAACACCGGGGAGCTGTTTTTT. Translation gives CASSLDTNTGELFF.

J is TRBJ2-5 and V is TRBV4-1; TRBD1 agrees at 8 bases. This CDR3 is built from 16 residues. Germline assignment: CDR1 MGHRA and CDR2 YSYEKL. The trim removed 1 base at V and 3 bases at J, leaving 7 bases unmatched. CDR3 in amino acids: CASSQVIGQGEETQYF. CDR3 sequence (DNA): TGCGCCAGCAGCCAAGTAATAGGACAGGGAGAAGAGACCCAGTACTTC.

This chain joins TRBV7-3 and TRBJ2-3, with 9 bases lining up with TRBD2. CDR1 and CDR2 from the germline V gene are SGHTA and FQGTGA. The CDR3 is 15 amino acids. V lost 5 bases to trimming and J lost 3 bases; unmatched junction nucleotides: 6. The CDR3 loop reads CASSGSGGRTDTQYF. The CDR3 nucleotides are TGTGCCAGCAGCGGTAGCGGGGGTAGGACAGATACGCAGTATTTT.

The chain uses TRBV5-1 and TRBJ1-1; D perhaps matches TRBD1 (6 bases). Germline V gives CDR1 SGHRS, CDR2 YFSETQ. CDR3 length equals 14 residues. Trimming stripped 5 bases from V and 8 bases from J, with 19 bases between. CDR3 amino acids: CASRVTAGEEEAFF. The CDR3 DNA reads as TGCGCCAGCAGAGTAACGGCAGGGGAGGAGGAAGCTTTCTTT.

This sequence joins TRBV4-3 and TRBJ1-2; D unresolved. The CDR3 sequence is 13 residues long. Trimming cost V 3 bases and J 4 bases, with 9 bases left between them. The germline gives CDR1 LGHNA, CDR2 YSLEER. The CDR3 spells CASSQVQSYGYTF. The CDR3 DNA reads TGCGCCAGCAGCCAGGTACAGTCCTATGGCTACACCTTC.

The genes are TRBV2 and TRBJ1-2; D is perhaps TRBD1 (5 bases). CDR1 is SNHLY and CDR2 is FYNNEI in the germline V gene. CDR3 length: 13 amino acids. Trimming left V 6 bases short and J 11 bases short, with 19 bases between. The CDR3 reads CASSATLGGKYTF. The DNA for the CDR3 is TGTGCCAGCAGCGCGACACTGGGGGGGAAGTACACCTTC. Full variable domain (outside the CDR3, taken from reference TRBV2 and TRBJ1-2): EPEVTQTPSHQVTQMGQEVILRCVPISNHLYFYWYRQILGQKVEFLVSFYNNEISEKSEIFDDQFSVERPDGSNFTLKIRSTKLEDSAMYFCASSATLGGKYTFGSGTRLTVV.

The chain has TRBV28 and TRBJ2-1, with D possibly TRBD1 on 7 matching bases. V lost 7 bases, J lost 10 bases, and 11 bases lay in between. Germline V gives CDR1 MDHEN, CDR2 SYDVKM. The CDR3 is made up of 11 amino acids. The DNA of the CDR3 is TGTGCCAGCACCGCAGGGGGGGAGCAGTTCTTC. Translation: CASTAGGEQFF.

V usage is TRBV13 and J usage is TRBJ2-3; possibly TRBD1 or TRBD2 for D (5 bases each). V was pared by 8 bases and J by 2 bases, with 17 bases between. The V gene's germline CDR1 is PRHDT and CDR2 FYEKMQ (reference sequence). The CDR3 spans 15 residues. For the CDR3, the DNA is TGTGCCAGCTCCCCCGGGGCGGCCTCCACAGATACGCAGTATTTT. Translated: CASSPGAASTDTQYF.

This rearrangement joins TRBV27 to TRBJ1-1; TRBD1 matches 7 bases. The length of the CDR3 is 14 residues. Germline values: CDR1 MNHEY, CDR2 SMNVEV (reference sequence). V dropped 6 bases and J dropped 4; count of bases not matched to a gene: 8. CDR3 nucleotides: TGTGCCAGCAGATGGACAGGTGCGGGCACTGAAGCTTTCTTT. This sequence encodes CASRWTGAGTEAFF.

The rearrangement joins TRBV15 to TRBJ2-1; 9 nucleotides align to TRBD2. The V segment lost 0 bases and the J segment 5 bases; nucleotides outside the gene matches: 8. The CDR3 runs to 17 residues. Germline values: CDR1 LNHNV, CDR2 YYDKDF (reference sequence). The CDR3 spells CATSRDGGASGDNEQFF. Here the CDR3 DNA reads TGTGCCACCAGCAGAGATGGGGGAGCTAGCGGGGACAATGAGCAGTTCTTC.

The chain links TRBV6-1 to TRBJ2-1, with a possible D match to TRBD1 (5 bases). This CDR3 is built from 12 residues. V lost 8 bases and J lost 12, with 17 bases in between. Germline-derived CDR1 and CDR2 are MNHNS and SASEGT. The CDR3 here is CASGPWGSVQFF. CDR3 DNA sequence: TGTGCCAGCGGCCCCTGGGGCTCGGTGCAGTTCTTC.

About this clone itself: Other DNA sequences in this sample translate to the same CDR3. The gene calls are TRBV19 and TRBJ2-7; D not certain. Germline V gene lookup returns CDR1 LNHDA and CDR2 SQIVND (reference sequence). The germline V and J ends were trimmed by 2 bases and 3 bases, with 5 bases remaining between them. The length of the CDR3 is 12 residues. CDR3 amino acids: CASSIPGYEQYF. The DNA for the CDR3 is TGTGCCAGTAGTATACCCGGCTACGAGCAGTACTTC.

V and J are TRBV15 and TRBJ2-4; 7 bases align to TRBD2. The germline gives CDR1 LNHNV, CDR2 YYDKDF (reference sequence). The CDR3 contains 14 residues. V was pared by 1 base and J by 8 bases, with 5 bases of the junction left unmatched. CDR3 coding DNA: TGTGCCACCAGCAGAGGGGAGGGTTGGGACATTCAGTACTTC. Its translation is CATSRGEGWDIQYF.

The genes are TRBV5-4 and TRBJ1-2, with a tentative D call TRBD1 (6 bases). The germline gives CDR1 SGHNT, CDR2 YYREEE (reference sequence). V was cut by 2 bases and J by 4 bases, with 15 bases left in between. The CDR3 is made up of 15 amino acids. CDR3 coding DNA: TGTGCCAGCAGCTTAGATGGCGGGGGCAGCTATGGCTACACCTTC. Amino acids: CASSLDGGGSYGYTF.

The chain couples TRBV7-9 to TRBJ2-7; TRBD1 matches at 7 bases. Germline V gives CDR1 SEHNR, CDR2 FQNEAQ (reference sequence). V was pared by 1 base and J by 2 bases, with 2 bases of the junction left unmatched. The CDR3 length is 14 residues. CDR3 DNA: TGTGCCAGCAGCTTAGGGGACAGTACCTACGAGCAGTACTTC. It specifies CASSLGDSTYEQYF.

The chain is built from TRBV7-2 and TRBJ2-7; D not certain. V lost 6 bases and J 0 bases, leaving 15 bases between the germline ends. This CDR3 contains 15 residues. Germline loops: CDR1 SGHTA, CDR2 FQGNSA. DNA for the CDR3: TGTGCCAGCAGTCCCTCGGCCTCTAGCTCCTACGAGCAGTACTTC. It codes for CASSPSASSSYEQYF. Full variable domain (rest looked up from reference TRBV7-2 and TRBJ2-7): GAGVSQSPSNKVTEKGKDVELRCDPISGHTALYWYRQSLGQGLEFLIYFQGNSAPDKSGLPSDRFSAERTGGSVSTLTIQRTQQEDSAVYLCASSPSASSSYEQYFGPGTRLTVT.

This chain links TRBV5-4 with TRBJ1-4; the match to TRBD1 covers 8 bases. J lost 0 bases, V lost 2 bases, and 6 bases had no gene match. CDR3 length: 17 residues. Looked up from germline, CDR1 is SGHNT and CDR2 is YYREEE (reference sequence). CDR3 in amino acids: CASSFGTGQATNEKLFF. Written as DNA, the CDR3 is TGTGCCAGCAGCTTTGGGACAGGACAGGCAACTAATGAAAAACTGTTTTTT. Filled out from reference TRBV5-4 and TRBJ1-4, the complete variable domain reads ETGVTQSPTHLIKTRGQQVTLRCSSQSGHNTVSWYQQALGQGPQFIFQYYREEENGRGNFPPRFSGLQFPNYSSELNVNALELDDSALYLCASSFGTGQATNEKLFFGSGTQLSVL.